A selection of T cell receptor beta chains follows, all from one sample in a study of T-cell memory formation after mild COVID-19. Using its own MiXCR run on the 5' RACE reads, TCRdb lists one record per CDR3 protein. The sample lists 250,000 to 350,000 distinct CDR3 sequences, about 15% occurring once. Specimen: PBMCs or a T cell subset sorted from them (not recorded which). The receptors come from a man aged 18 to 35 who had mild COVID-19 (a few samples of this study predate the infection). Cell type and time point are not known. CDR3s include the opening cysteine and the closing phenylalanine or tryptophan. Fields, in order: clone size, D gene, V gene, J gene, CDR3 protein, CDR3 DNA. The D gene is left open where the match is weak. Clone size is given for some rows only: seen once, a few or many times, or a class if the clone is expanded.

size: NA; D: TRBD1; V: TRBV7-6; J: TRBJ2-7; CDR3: CASSFGTGLTYEQYF; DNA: TGTGCCAGCAGCTTCGGGACAGGGCTAACCTACGAGCAGTACTTC
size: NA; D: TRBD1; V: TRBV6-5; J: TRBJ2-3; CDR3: CASSYTGADTQYF; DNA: TGTGCCAGCAGTTATACAGGGGCAGATACGCAGTATTTT
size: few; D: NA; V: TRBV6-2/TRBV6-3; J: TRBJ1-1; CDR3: CASSYRGYLNTEAFF; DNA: TGTGCCAGCAGTTACCGGGGATACCTGAACACTGAAGCTTTCTTT
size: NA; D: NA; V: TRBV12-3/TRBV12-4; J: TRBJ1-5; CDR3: CASSLSVNQPQHF; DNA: TGTGCCAGCAGTTTATCCGTCAATCAGCCCCAGCATTTT
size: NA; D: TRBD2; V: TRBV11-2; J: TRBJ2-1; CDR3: CATRRGGSSYNEQFF; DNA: TGTGCCACCAGGCGGGGGGGAAGCTCCTACAATGAGCAGTTCTTC
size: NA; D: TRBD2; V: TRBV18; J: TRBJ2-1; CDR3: CASTSGASGKPYNEQFF; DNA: TGTGCCAGCACCTCGGGGGCTAGCGGGAAACCCTACAATGAGCAGTTCTTC
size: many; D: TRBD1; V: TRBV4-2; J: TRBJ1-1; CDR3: CASSRTGTGKTEAFF; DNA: TGTGCCAGCAGCCGGACCGGGACAGGGAAAACTGAAGCTTTCTTT
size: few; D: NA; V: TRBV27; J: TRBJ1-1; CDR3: CASSGGFTEAFF; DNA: TGTGCCAGCAGTGGAGGATTCACTGAAGCTTTCTTT
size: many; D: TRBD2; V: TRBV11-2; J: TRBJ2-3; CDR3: CASSLNYDTSGGNLDTQYF; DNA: TGTGCCAGCAGCTTAAATTACGACACTAGCGGGGGAAACCTAGATACGCAGTATTTT
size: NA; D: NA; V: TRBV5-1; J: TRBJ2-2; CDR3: CASSLVVTAVHTGELFF; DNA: TGCGCCAGCAGCTTGGTGGTGACAGCCGTACACACCGGGGAGCTGTTTTTT
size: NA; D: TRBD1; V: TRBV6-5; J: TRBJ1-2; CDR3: CATEGQGASYGYTF; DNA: TGTGCCACCGAGGGGCAGGGGGCTAGCTATGGCTACACCTTC
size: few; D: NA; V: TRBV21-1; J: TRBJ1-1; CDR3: CASSLNEEGFTEAFF; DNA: TGTGCCAGCAGCCTCAATGAGGAGGGGTTCACTGAAGCTTTCTTT
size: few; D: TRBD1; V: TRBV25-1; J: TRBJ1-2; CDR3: CASRQGDWNGYTF; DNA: TGTGCCAGCAGACAGGGGGATTGGAATGGCTACACCTTC